This TCR beta chain was identified during a study of blood T cell repertoires in COVID-19. For the study at large: Samples representing acute and convalescent COVID-19 were sourced from the United States, Italy and Spain. PBMCs, B-cell-depleted T cells, or T cells provided the cDNA or gDNA that made up the material.

V lost 4 bases to trimming and J lost 4 bases; unmatched junction nucleotides: 3. Germline values: CDR1 SGHDN, CDR2 FVKESK. This CDR3 spans 13 amino acids. Participant-given clinical history determined each cohort assignment. Repertoires were generated with immunoSEQ multiplex PCR, while TCRdb's copy carries only in-frame clones and drops some. Here the sample spans a few hundred thousand clones, 75% to 90% being singletons. The receptor comes from a middle-aged man who had recovered from COVID-19. The source material was PBMCs or T cells enriched from blood (not recorded which). The V and J genes are TRBV14 and TRBJ2-5; TRBD1 matches 7 bases. The CDR3 here is CASSRQGRETQYF. The DNA of the CDR3 is TGTGCCAGCAGCCGACAGGGACGAGAGACCCAGTACTTC.